Each of the 9 T cell receptor beta chains below was sequenced from the same sample in a study of early T cells in non-severe SARS-CoV-2 infection. TCRdb processed the 5' RACE reads anew with MiXCR; each CDR3 protein has one entry. Found here are under 60,000 distinct CDR3 sequences, around 8% of them singletons; the top ten hold approximately 9.8%. The sequenced sample consisted of whole blood. The receptors originated from an adult who was a healthcare worker with PCR-confirmed SARS-CoV-2 infection or an uninfected control (not recorded which).

The rearrangement links TRBV11-2 to TRBJ2-7; D gene unclear. The CDR3 consists of 11 residues. V lost 2 bases and J lost 3, with 2 bases in between. CDR1 is SGHAT, CDR2 FQNNGV, per germline. The CDR3 region is CASSLNYEQYF. The CDR3, as DNA: TGTGCCAGCAGCTTAAACTACGAGCAGTACTTC.

The chain recombines TRBV2 with TRBJ2-1, with 8 bases aligning to TRBD2. Trimming at V came to 6 bases and at J to 7 bases, leaving 11 bases not matched to a gene. Germline V gene lookup returns CDR1 SNHLY and CDR2 FYNNEI. The CDR3 runs 15 residues. This CDR3 reads CASSYIREGRNEQFF. DNA for the CDR3: TGTGCCAGCAGCTACATCCGGGAGGGCCGGAATGAGCAGTTCTTC. Together with reference TRBV2 and TRBJ2-1, the CDR3 gives the full variable domain: EPEVTQTPSHQVTQMGQEVILRCVPISNHLYFYWYRQILGQKVEFLVSFYNNEISEKSEIFDDQFSVERPDGSNFTLKIRSTKLEDSAMYFCASSYIREGRNEQFFGPGTRLTVL.

The rearrangement links TRBV6-2 or TRBV6-3 to TRBJ2-7, with TRBD1 matching over 9 bases. The length of the CDR3 is 13 residues. V was pared by 8 bases and J by 5 bases, with 7 bases of the junction left unmatched. In germline, CDR1 is MNHEY, CDR2 SVGEGT. The chain's CDR3 is CASHRTGDHEQYF. In DNA form, the CDR3 reads TGTGCCAGCCACCGGACAGGGGACCACGAGCAGTACTTC.

This clonotype was counted ten times or more. This rearrangement joins TRBV7-3 to TRBJ2-1; TRBD2 matches at 9 bases. Germline V gene lookup returns CDR1 SGHTA and CDR2 FQGTGA. The CDR3 consists of 14 residues. The V and J ends lost 3 bases and 4 bases, in that order; junction bases with no gene match: 1. In nucleotides, the CDR3 is TGTGCCAGCAGCTTGCTAGCGGGATACAATGAGCAGTTCTTC. This translates into CASSLLAGYNEQFF.

Many counts were recorded for this clonotype. The V and J genes are TRBV14 and TRBJ1-1; no definite D call. The CDR3 contains 14 residues. V shed 0 bases and J shed 2 bases, with 7 bases lying between them. Germline loops: CDR1 SGHDN, CDR2 FVKESK. CDR3 nucleotide sequence: TGTGCCAGCAGCCAAGAGTCTAGTAACACTGAAGCTTTCTTT. Its translation is CASSQESSNTEAFF.

This clonotype turned up a few times. This chain uses TRBV13 with TRBJ1-2; the D gene is possibly TRBD1 (5 bases). V lost 6 bases to trimming and J lost 8 bases, with 19 bases between them. This CDR3 spans 14 amino acids. Germline V CDR1 and CDR2: PRHDT, FYEKMQ (reference sequence). CDR3 sequence (DNA): TGTGCCAGCAGGGACCGTGGGACGGCCCCAGGCTACACCTTC. Amino acids: CASRDRGTAPGYTF. Supplemented by reference TRBV13 and TRBJ1-2, the full variable domain reads AAGVIQSPRHLIKEKRETATLKCYPIPRHDTVYWYQQGPGQDPQFLISFYEKMQSDKGSIPDRFSAQQFSDYHSELNMSSLELGDSALYFCASRDRGTAPGYTFGSGTRLTVV.

This clonotype was seen repeatedly, ten times or more. The chain recombines TRBV28 with TRBJ1-2, with D perhaps TRBD1 (5 bases). Germline values: CDR1 MDHEN, CDR2 SYDVKM. V was pared by 10 bases and J by 5 bases, with 17 bases between. CDR3 length: 13 residues. The DNA for the CDR3 is TGTGCCACCCCGGGACCCGAGAATTATGGCTACACCTTC. It encodes CATPGPENYGYTF.

The chain couples TRBV10-1 to TRBJ2-4; 8 bases fit TRBD1. Looked up from germline, CDR1 is WNHNN and CDR2 is SYGVQD (reference sequence). Losses at the gene ends were 7 bases for V and 4 bases for J; bases not matched to a gene: 3. The CDR3 runs 13 residues. The CDR3 sequence: CASKGTGKNIQYF. CDR3 nucleotide sequence: TGCGCCAGCAAGGGGACAGGAAAAAACATTCAGTACTTC.

This clonotype was found a few times. V gene TRBV24-1 combines with J gene TRBJ2-3, with 10 bases aligning to TRBD2. This CDR3 is built from 16 residues. Germline lookup yields CDR1 KGHDR and CDR2 SFDVKD. V shed 4 bases and J 2 bases; nucleotides not matched to a gene: 5. This CDR3 is CATSELAGGITDTQYF. DNA of the CDR3: TGTGCCACCAGTGAATTAGCGGGAGGCATCACAGATACGCAGTATTTT.